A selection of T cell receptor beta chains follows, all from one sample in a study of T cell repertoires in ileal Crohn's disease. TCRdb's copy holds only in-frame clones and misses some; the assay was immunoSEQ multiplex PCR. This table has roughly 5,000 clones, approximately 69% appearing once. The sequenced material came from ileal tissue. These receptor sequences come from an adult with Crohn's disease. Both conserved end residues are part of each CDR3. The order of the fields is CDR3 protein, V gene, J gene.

CDR3: CSYRDANTEAFF
V: TRBV29-1
J: TRBJ1-1

CDR3: CASSSRKLDRDTEAFF
V: TRBV11-2
J: TRBJ1-1

CDR3: CASSSLQGGDTEAFF
V: TRBV13
J: TRBJ1-1

CDR3: CASSSTGGANVLTF
V: TRBV27
J: TRBJ2-6

CDR3: CASSLINYNEQFF
V: TRBV11-1
J: TRBJ2-1

CDR3: CASTTGRPGTQYF
V: TRBV13
J: TRBJ2-5

CDR3: CASSGGLAGVADTQYF
V: TRBV2
J: TRBJ2-3

CDR3: CASSTQGFGYTF
V: TRBV5-1
J: TRBJ1-2

CDR3: CASSLGESYYGYTF
V: TRBV5-1
J: TRBJ1-2

CDR3: CASSLDLFNYGYTF
V: TRBV19
J: TRBJ1-2

CDR3: CASTPGEWEKLFF
V: TRBV6-1
J: TRBJ1-4

CDR3: CASSLVDTEAFF
V: TRBV7-8
J: TRBJ1-1

CDR3: CASSLGQGSEAFF
V: TRBV11-2
J: TRBJ1-1

CDR3: CASSAPELAGGGEQFF
V: TRBV7-9
J: TRBJ2-1

CDR3: CASSYFEQGTNTGELFF
V: TRBV7-8
J: TRBJ2-2

CDR3: CATRGGWASNQPQHF
V: TRBV27
J: TRBJ1-5

CDR3: CASTTGDQPQHF
V: TRBV6-5
J: TRBJ1-5

CDR3: CASSSLGLKQYF
V: TRBV11-3
J: TRBJ2-7

CDR3: CASSSGTGDDTGELFF
V: TRBV18
J: TRBJ2-2

CDR3: CASSLVQRQETQYF
V: TRBV7-2
J: TRBJ2-5

CDR3: CASSLWGDGYTF
V: TRBV11-3
J: TRBJ1-2

CDR3: CAISVSETGTTGELFF
V: TRBV10-3
J: TRBJ2-2

CDR3: CASSLAHRGLYF
V: TRBV5-6
J: TRBJ2-4

CDR3: CASSPLSSAGAASGEQFF
V: TRBV27
J: TRBJ2-1

CDR3: CASSFFRGGADTGELFF
V: TRBV7-8
J: TRBJ2-2

CDR3: CASSQAPGMYNEQFF
V: TRBV4-1
J: TRBJ2-1

CDR3: CASSFGQAEKLFF
V: TRBV7-2
J: TRBJ1-4

CDR3: CASSEREGDYGYTF
V: TRBV9
J: TRBJ1-2

CDR3: CASTQGPTEAFF
V: TRBV2
J: TRBJ1-1

CDR3: CASSLGGDRAYPGYTF
V: TRBV7-3
J: TRBJ1-2

CDR3: CAWSVPGILPGYTF
V: TRBV30
J: TRBJ1-2

CDR3: CSVDGGTGVDIQYF
V: TRBV29-1
J: TRBJ2-4

CDR3: CASSLGQGGYEQYF
V: TRBV5-4
J: TRBJ2-7

CDR3: CASSLSKGDTDTQYF
V: TRBV5-4
J: TRBJ2-3

CDR3: CASRVGGSYGYTF
V: TRBV19
J: TRBJ1-2

CDR3: CAWRGRDSRASTDTQYF
V: TRBV30
J: TRBJ2-3

CDR3: CASSVGGDYGYTF
V: TRBV9
J: TRBJ1-2

CDR3: CASRVGLAGGYEQFF
V: TRBV7-2
J: TRBJ2-1

CDR3: CASSLVTGRGANYGYTF
V: TRBV5-6
J: TRBJ1-2

CDR3: CASSLQAMNTEAFF
V: TRBV5-1
J: TRBJ1-1

CDR3: CAWSFGSQGGVFF
V: TRBV30
J: TRBJ2-2